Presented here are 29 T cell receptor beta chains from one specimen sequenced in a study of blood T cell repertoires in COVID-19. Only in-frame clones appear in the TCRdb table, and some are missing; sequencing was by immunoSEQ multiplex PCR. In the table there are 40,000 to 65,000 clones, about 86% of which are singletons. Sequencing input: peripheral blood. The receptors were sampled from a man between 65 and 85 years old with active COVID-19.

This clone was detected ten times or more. The CDR3 nucleotides read TGTGCCTCCCAGCGAGCCGACTACGAGCAGTACTTC. Its protein is CASQRADYEQYF. The V gene is TRBV7-9, the J gene TRBJ2-7; D is unclear. This CDR3 contains 12 residues. V was pared by 11 bases and J by 3 bases, with 14 bases between. Germline CDR1 and CDR2: SEHNR and FQNEAQ (reference sequence).

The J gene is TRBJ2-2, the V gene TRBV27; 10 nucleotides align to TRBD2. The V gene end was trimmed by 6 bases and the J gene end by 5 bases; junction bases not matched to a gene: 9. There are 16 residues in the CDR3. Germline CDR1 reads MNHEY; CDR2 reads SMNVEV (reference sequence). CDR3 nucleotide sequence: TGTGCCAGCAGACCGGGACTAGCGCCGGGGACCGGGGAGCTGTTTTTT. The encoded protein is CASRPGLAPGTGELFF.

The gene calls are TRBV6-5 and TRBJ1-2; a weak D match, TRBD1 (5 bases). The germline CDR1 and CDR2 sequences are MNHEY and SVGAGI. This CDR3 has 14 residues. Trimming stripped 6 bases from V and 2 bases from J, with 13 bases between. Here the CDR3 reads CASRGGVLNYGYTF. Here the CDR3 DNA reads TGTGCCAGCAGGGGGGGGGTTTTGAACTATGGCTACACCTTC.

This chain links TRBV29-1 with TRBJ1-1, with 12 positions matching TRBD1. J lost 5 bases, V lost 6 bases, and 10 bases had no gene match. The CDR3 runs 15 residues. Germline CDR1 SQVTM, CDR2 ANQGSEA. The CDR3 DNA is TGCAGCGTAGCCGGGACAGGGGGCTCCCGAACTGAAGCTTTCTTT. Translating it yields CSVAGTGGSRTEAFF.

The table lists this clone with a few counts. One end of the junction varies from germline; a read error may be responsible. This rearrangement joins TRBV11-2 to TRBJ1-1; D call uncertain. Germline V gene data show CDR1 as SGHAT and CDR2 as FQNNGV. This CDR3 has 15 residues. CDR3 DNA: TGTGCCAGCAGCTTCTCGACGGACTTGAAAACTGAAGCTTTCTTT. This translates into CASSFSTDLKTEAFF.

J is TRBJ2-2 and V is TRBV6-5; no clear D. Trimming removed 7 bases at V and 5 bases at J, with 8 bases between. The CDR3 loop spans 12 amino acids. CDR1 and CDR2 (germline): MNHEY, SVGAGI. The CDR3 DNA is TGTGCCAGCATACCCAGGACCGGGGAGCTGTTTTTT. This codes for CASIPRTGELFF.

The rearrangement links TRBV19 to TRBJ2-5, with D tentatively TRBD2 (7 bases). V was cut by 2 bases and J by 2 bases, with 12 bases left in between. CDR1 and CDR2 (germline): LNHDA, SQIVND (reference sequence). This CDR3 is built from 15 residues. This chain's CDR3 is CASSIKRGGQETQYF. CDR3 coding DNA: TGTGCCAGTAGTATAAAGAGGGGGGGACAAGAGACCCAGTACTTC.

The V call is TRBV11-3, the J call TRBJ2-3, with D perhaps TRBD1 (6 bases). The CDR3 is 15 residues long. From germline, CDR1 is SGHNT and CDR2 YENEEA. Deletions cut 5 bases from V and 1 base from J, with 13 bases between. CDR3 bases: TGTGCCAGCAGCCTACAGGGTTTGGGCACAGATACGCAGTATTTT. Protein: CASSLQGLGTDTQYF.

Here the CDR3 reads CASSLRGGTSNTGELFF. The CDR3, as DNA: TGTGCCAGCAGTCTCCGGGGTGGGACATCTAACACCGGGGAGCTGTTTTTT. The chain uses TRBV27 and TRBJ2-2; maybe TRBD1 (6 bases). The CDR3 is made up of 17 amino acids. V lost 5 bases and J lost 2, with 18 bases in between. Per the germline V gene, CDR1 is MNHEY and CDR2 is SMNVEV (reference sequence).

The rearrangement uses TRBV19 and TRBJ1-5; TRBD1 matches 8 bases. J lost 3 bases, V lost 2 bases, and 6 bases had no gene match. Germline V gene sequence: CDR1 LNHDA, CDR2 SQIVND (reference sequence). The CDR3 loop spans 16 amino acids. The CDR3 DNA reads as TGTGCCAGTAGTATATTCGGACAGGGCCTCAATCAGCCCCAGCATTTT. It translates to CASSIFGQGLNQPQHF. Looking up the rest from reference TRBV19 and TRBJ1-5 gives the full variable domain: DGGITQSPKYLFRKEGQNVTLSCEQNLNHDAMYWYRQDPGQGLRLIYYSQIVNDFQKGDIAEGYSVSREKKESFPLTVTSAQKNPTAFYLCASSIFGQGLNQPQHFGDGTRLSIL.

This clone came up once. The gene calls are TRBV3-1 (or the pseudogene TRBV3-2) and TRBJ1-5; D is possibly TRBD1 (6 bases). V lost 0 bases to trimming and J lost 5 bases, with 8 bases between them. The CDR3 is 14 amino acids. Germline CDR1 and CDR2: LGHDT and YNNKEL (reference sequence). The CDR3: CASSQDRGYQPQHF. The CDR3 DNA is TGTGCCAGCAGCCAAGACAGGGGCTATCAGCCCCAGCATTTT.

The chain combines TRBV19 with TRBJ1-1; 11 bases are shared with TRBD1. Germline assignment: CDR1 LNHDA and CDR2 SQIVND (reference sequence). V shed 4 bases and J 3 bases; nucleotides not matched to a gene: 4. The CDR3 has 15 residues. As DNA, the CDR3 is TGTGCCAGTAGTACACCGGGACAGGGGGACACTGAAGCTTTCTTT. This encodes CASSTPGQGDTEAFF.

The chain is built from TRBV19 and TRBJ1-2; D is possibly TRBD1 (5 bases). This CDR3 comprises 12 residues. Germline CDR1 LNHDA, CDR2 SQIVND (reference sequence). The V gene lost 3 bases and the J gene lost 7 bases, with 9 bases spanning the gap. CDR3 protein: CASSMWGVGYTF. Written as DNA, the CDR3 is TGTGCCAGTAGTATGTGGGGGGTTGGCTACACCTTC.

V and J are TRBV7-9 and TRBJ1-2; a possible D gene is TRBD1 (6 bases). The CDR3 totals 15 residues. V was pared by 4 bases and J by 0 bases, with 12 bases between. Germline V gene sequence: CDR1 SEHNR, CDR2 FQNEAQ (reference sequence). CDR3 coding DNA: TGTGCCAGCAGCTCCCGACAGGATACTAACTATGGCTACACCTTC. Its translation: CASSSRQDTNYGYTF.

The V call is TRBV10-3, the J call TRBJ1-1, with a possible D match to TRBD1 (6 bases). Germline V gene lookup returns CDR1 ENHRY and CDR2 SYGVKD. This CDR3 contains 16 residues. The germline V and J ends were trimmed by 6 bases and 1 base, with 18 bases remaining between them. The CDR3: CAIRGIQGRRNTEAFF. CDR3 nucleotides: TGTGCCATCAGGGGAATACAGGGACGGAGGAACACTGAAGCTTTCTTT.

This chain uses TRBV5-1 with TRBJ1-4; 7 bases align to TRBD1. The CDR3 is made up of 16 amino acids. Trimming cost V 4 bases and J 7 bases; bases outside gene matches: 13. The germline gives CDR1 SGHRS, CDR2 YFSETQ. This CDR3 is CASSPDRVGFGEKLFF. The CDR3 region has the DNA TGCGCCAGCAGCCCCGACAGGGTTGGGTTCGGTGAAAAACTGTTTTTT.

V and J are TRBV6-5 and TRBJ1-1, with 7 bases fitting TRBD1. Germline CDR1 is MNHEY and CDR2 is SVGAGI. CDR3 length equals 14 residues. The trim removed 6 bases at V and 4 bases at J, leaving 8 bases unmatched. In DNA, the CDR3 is TGTGCCAGCAGACTCACAGGGGCGGGCACTGAAGCTTTCTTT. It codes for CASRLTGAGTEAFF.

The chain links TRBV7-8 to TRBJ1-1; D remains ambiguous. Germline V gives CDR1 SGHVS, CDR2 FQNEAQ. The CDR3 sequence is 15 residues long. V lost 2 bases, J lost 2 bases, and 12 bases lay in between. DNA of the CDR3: TGTGCCAGCAGCTTATGGGAGGAACCAAACACTGAAGCTTTCTTT. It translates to CASSLWEEPNTEAFF.

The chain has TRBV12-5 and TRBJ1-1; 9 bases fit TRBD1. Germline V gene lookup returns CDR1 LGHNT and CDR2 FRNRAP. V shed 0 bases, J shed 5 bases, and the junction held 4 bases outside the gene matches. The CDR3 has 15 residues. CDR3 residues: CASGLVQGARTEAFF. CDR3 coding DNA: TGTGCTAGTGGTTTGGTACAGGGGGCGCGAACTGAAGCTTTCTTT.

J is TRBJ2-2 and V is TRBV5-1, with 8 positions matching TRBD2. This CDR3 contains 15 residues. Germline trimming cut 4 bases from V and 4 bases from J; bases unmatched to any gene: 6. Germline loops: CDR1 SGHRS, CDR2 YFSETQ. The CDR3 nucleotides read TGCGCCAGCAGCCAAGGACTAGCCAGCACCGGGGAGCTGTTTTTT. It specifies CASSQGLASTGELFF.

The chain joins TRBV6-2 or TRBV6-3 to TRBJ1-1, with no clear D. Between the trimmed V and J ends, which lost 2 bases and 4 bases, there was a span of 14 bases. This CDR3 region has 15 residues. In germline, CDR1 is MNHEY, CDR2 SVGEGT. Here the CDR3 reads CASSYGPVAATEAFF. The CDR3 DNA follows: TGTGCCAGCAGTTACGGGCCGGTTGCTGCCACTGAAGCTTTCTTT.

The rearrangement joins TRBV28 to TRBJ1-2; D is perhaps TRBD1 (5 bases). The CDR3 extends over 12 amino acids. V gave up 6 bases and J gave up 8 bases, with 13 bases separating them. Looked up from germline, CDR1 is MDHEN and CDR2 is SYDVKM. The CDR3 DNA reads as TGTGCCAGCAGCAGGGAACGTCCCGGCTACACCTTC. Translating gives CASSRERPGYTF.

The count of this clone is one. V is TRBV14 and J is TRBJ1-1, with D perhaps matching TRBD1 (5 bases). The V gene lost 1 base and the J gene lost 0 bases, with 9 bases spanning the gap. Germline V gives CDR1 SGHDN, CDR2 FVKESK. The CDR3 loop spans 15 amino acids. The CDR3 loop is CASSQAQGLNTEAFF. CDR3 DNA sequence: TGTGCCAGCAGCCAAGCTCAGGGATTGAACACTGAAGCTTTCTTT.

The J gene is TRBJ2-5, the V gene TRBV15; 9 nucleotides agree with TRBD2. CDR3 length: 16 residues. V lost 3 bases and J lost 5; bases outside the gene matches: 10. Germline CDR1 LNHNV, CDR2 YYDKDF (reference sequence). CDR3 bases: TGTGCCACCAGCAGGGGTGGTCTAGCGGGGTGGGAGACCCAGTACTTC. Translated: CATSRGGLAGWETQYF.

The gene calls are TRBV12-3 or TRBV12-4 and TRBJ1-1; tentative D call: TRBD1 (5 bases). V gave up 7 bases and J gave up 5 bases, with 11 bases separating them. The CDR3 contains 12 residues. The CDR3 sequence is CASITPGTEAFF. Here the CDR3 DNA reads TGTGCCAGCATCACCCCAGGGACTGAAGCTTTCTTT.

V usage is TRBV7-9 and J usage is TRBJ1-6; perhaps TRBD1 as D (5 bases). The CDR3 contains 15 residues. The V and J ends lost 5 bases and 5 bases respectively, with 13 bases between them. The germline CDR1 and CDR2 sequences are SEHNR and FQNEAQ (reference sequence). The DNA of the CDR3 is TGTGCCAGCAGCCCCCCGAGACAGAATAATTCACCCCTCCACTTT. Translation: CASSPPRQNNSPLHF.

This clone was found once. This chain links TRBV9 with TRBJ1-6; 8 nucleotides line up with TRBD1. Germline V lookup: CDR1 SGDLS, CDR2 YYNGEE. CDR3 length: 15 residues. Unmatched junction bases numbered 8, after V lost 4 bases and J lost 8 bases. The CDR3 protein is CASSPRGTGDSPLHF. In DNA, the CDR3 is TGTGCCAGCAGCCCCCGAGGGACAGGTGATTCACCCCTCCACTTT.

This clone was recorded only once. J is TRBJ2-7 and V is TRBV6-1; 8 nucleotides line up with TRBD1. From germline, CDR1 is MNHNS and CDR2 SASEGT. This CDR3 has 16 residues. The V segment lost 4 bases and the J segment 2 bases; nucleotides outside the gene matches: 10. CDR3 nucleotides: TGTGCCAGCAGTGGCGGGACAGGAGGTGGGACCTACGAGCAGTACTTC. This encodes CASSGGTGGGTYEQYF.

This CDR3 is CASSLTGSNQPQHF. The DNA of the CDR3 is TGTGCCAGCAGCCTGACAGGGTCTAATCAGCCCCAGCATTTT. The chain has TRBV7-2 and TRBJ1-5; 7 nucleotides agree with TRBD1. Per the germline V gene, CDR1 is SGHTA and CDR2 is FQGNSA. The CDR3 has 14 amino acids. Trimming removed 5 bases from V and 4 bases from J; junction bases left unmatched: 5.